The T cell receptor (beta chain) described here comes from a study of cytomegalovirus exposure and HLA in healthy donors. Findings and limits, study-wide: A classifier reportedly called cytomegalovirus status with high sensitivity and specificity.

J lost 3 bases, V lost 2 bases, and 2 bases had no gene match. Germline-derived CDR1 and CDR2 are MNHEY and SVGAGI. This CDR3 contains 15 residues. Clones were sequenced by immunoSEQ multiplex PCR, and TCRdb holds only the in-frame ones, with some missing. The sample yields around 100,000 clones, about 95% seen once. In regard to this clone: No antigen is known for it.

The chain is built from TRBV6-5 and TRBJ2-1, with TRBD2 identical over 9 bases. The sequence came from a woman aged 18-29 years in good health and CMV-seronegative. The sequenced material came from PBMCs. This CDR3 is CASSYIAGVYNEQFF. The CDR3 DNA reads TGTGCCAGCAGTTACATAGCGGGAGTCTACAATGAGCAGTTCTTC.